The 32 T cell receptor beta chains below all came from one sample that was sequenced in a study of identical twins. TCRdb re-called the 5' RACE reads through MiXCR, storing one row per CDR3 protein. The sample yields around 300,000 distinct CDR3 sequences, roughly 8.6% seen once. The data were also submitted as part of a second study, on yellow fever vaccine responses in identical twins.

Sequencing was carried out using memory (CD45RO+) T cells sorted from blood. Receptors originate from a woman aged 18-29 years in good health.

At least ten counts were recorded for this clonotype. The rearrangement joins TRBV27 to TRBJ1-5; perhaps TRBD1 as D (5 bases). The CDR3 totals 15 residues. V was cut by 5 bases and J by 10 bases, with 21 bases left in between. Germline V gives CDR1 MNHEY, CDR2 SMNVEV (reference sequence). The DNA for the CDR3 is TGTGCCAGCAGTCCAACTCCCCAGGGAGGGGACCCCCAGCATTTT. It codes for CASSPTPQGGDPQHF.

At least ten counts were recorded for this clonotype. The chain combines TRBV5-1 with TRBJ2-7, with 7 bases that match TRBD1. In germline, CDR1 is SGHRS, CDR2 YFSETQ. The J segment lost 3 bases and the V segment lost 5 bases, leaving 8 bases of the junction unmatched. CDR3 length equals 14 residues. CDR3 in DNA: TGCGCCAGCAGGGTTGAGACAGGGAGCTACGAGCAGTACTTC. It specifies CASRVETGSYEQYF.

V usage is TRBV5-1 and J usage is TRBJ2-1; 7 positions agree with TRBD1. The CDR3 contains 15 residues. The J segment lost 0 bases and the V segment lost 4 bases, leaving 4 bases of the junction unmatched. The germline gives CDR1 SGHRS, CDR2 YFSETQ. The CDR3 loop reads CASSPGQISYNEQFF. CDR3 DNA: TGCGCCAGCAGCCCGGGACAGATCTCCTACAATGAGCAGTTCTTC.

The chain uses TRBV3-1 and TRBJ2-1, with 9 bases lining up with TRBD1. J gave up 4 bases and V 5 bases, and 9 bases lay outside the gene matches. Looked up from germline, CDR1 is LGHDT and CDR2 is YNNKEL (reference sequence). The CDR3 length is 16 residues. This chain's CDR3 is CASSSHGQGNYNEQFF. CDR3 in DNA: TGTGCCAGCAGCTCTCATGGACAGGGGAATTACAATGAGCAGTTCTTC.

This clonotype appeared many times. V and J are TRBV5-1 and TRBJ1-6; perhaps TRBD1 as D (5 bases). The CDR3 contains 16 residues. Trimming pared 0 bases from V and 7 bases from J, leaving 14 bases between. Germline V gene sequence: CDR1 SGHRS, CDR2 YFSETQ. The CDR3 reads CASSLVAGRVNSPLHF. CDR3 in DNA: TGCGCCAGCAGCTTGGTGGCAGGGCGTGTAAATTCACCCCTCCACTTT. Together with reference TRBV5-1 and TRBJ1-6, the CDR3 gives the full variable domain: KAGVTQTPRYLIKTRGQQVTLSCSPISGHRSVSWYQQTPGQGLQFLFEYFSETQRNKGNFPGRFSGRQFSNSRSEMNVSTLELGDSALYLCASSLVAGRVNSPLHFGNGTRLTVT.

Ten or more counts support this clonotype. The rearrangement joins TRBV12-3 or TRBV12-4 to TRBJ1-6, with 7 bases identical to TRBD1. There are 14 residues in the CDR3. V shed 5 bases and J 10 bases; nucleotides not matched to a gene: 8. The DNA for the CDR3 is TGTGCCAGCAGTAAACAGGGGAAGGAATCACCCCTCCACTTT. It translates to CASSKQGKESPLHF.

This clonotype was seen only a few times. The chain is built from TRBV28 and TRBJ2-7; D gene ambiguous. Trimming shortened V by 3 bases and J by 0 bases, and 6 bases separated the two germline ends. Per germline, CDR1 MDHEN and CDR2 SYDVKM. This CDR3 spans 13 amino acids. CDR3 sequence (DNA): TGTGCCAGCAGTTTCGCAAACTCCTACGAGCAGTACTTC. Protein product: CASSFANSYEQYF.

This chain connects TRBV6-6 to TRBJ1-3; D is uncertain. The germline CDR1 and CDR2 sequences are MNHNY and SVGAGI (reference sequence). Trimming stripped 6 bases from V and 0 bases from J, with 3 bases between. The CDR3 is made up of 12 amino acids. The CDR3 sequence: CASSNSGNTIYF. In DNA, the CDR3 is TGTGCCAGCAGCAACTCTGGAAACACCATATATTTT.

In this sample, this clonotype turned up many times. The genes are TRBV29-1 and TRBJ1-2; a possible D gene is TRBD1 (6 bases). The CDR3 loop spans 10 amino acids. Trimming left V 5 bases short and J 7 bases short, with 8 bases between. Germline V gene sequence: CDR1 SQVTM, CDR2 ANQGSEA. For the CDR3, the DNA is TGCAGCGTTTTGGACAGTGGCTACACCTTC. This translates into CSVLDSGYTF.

Ten or more counts support this clonotype. The chain has TRBV7-2 and TRBJ2-7; no clear D gene. Looked up from germline, CDR1 is SGHTA and CDR2 is FQGNSA. The ends were cut back, 1 base at V and 0 bases at J, with 7 bases in the middle. The CDR3 totals 14 residues. The CDR3 protein is CASSLGGTSYEQYV. CDR3 nucleotides: TGTGCCAGCAGCTTAGGGGGTACCTCCTACGAGCAGTACGTC.

The sample holds a few counts of this clonotype. This chain joins TRBV6-5 and TRBJ2-2; TRBD2 matches 7 bases. The CDR3 is made up of 16 amino acids. Germline CDR1 reads MNHEY; CDR2 reads SVGAGI. The V and J ends lost 4 bases and 4 bases, in that order; junction bases with no gene match: 9. Here the CDR3 reads CASSSERDPPTGELFF. The CDR3 DNA reads as TGTGCCAGCAGTTCAGAGCGGGATCCACCCACCGGGGAGCTGTTTTTT.

This clonotype was detected ten times or more. The chain joins TRBV4-1 to TRBJ2-7; D possibly corresponds to TRBD1 (6 bases). Trimming shortened V by 4 bases and J by 1 base, and 17 bases separated the two germline ends. CDR1 is MGHRA, CDR2 YSYEKL, per germline. The CDR3 runs 16 residues. This CDR3 reads CASSPSATQGSYEQYF. The CDR3 bases are TGCGCCAGCAGCCCGTCGGCGACACAGGGATCCTACGAGCAGTACTTC.

This chain links TRBV28 with TRBJ2-5; no reliable D call. The germline V gene encodes CDR1 MDHEN and CDR2 SYDVKM. The length of the CDR3 is 14 residues. The germline V and J ends were trimmed by 3 bases and 0 bases, with 8 bases remaining between them. CDR3 sequence: CASSFDRHQETQYF. CDR3 DNA: TGTGCCAGCAGTTTTGATAGGCACCAAGAGACCCAGTACTTC.

This clonotype was detected a few times. V and J are TRBV27 and TRBJ2-5; TRBD2 matches at 11 bases. In germline, CDR1 is MNHEY, CDR2 SMNVEV (reference sequence). This CDR3 has 15 amino acids. With V trimmed by 4 bases and J by 2 bases, 3 bases remained unmatched. CDR3 protein: CASSSGTSGQETQYF. In DNA form, the CDR3 reads TGTGCCAGCAGTTCCGGGACTAGCGGACAAGAGACCCAGTACTTC.

This clonotype was seen many times. The chain recombines TRBV12-3 or TRBV12-4 with TRBJ1-5, with D unresolved. The CDR3 contains 16 residues. Deletions cut 6 bases from V and 0 bases from J, with 15 bases between. The CDR3 nucleotides read TGTGCCAGCAGCGCGACCTGGGGAGCTAGCAATCAGCCCCAGCATTTT. It codes for CASSATWGASNQPQHF.

This clonotype came up a few times. The J gene is TRBJ2-1, the V gene TRBV14, with D possibly TRBD2 on 8 matching bases. Germline V lookup: CDR1 SGHDN, CDR2 FVKESK. There are 16 residues in the CDR3. Trimming took off 5 bases at V and 7 bases at J, with 21 bases between the two ends. Here the CDR3 reads CASSYREGAGGNEQFF. In DNA, the CDR3 is TGTGCCAGCAGCTACAGAGAGGGGGCGGGGGGTAATGAGCAGTTCTTC.

This chain connects TRBV28 to TRBJ2-7; no clear D. Germline lookup yields CDR1 MDHEN and CDR2 SYDVKM. The CDR3 is made up of 12 amino acids. The V gene lost 5 bases and the J gene lost 4 bases, with 9 bases spanning the gap. The CDR3 is CASSLNRYEQYF. CDR3 in DNA: TGTGCCAGCAGTCTCAATCGATACGAGCAGTACTTC. The variable domain in full, completed from reference TRBV28 and TRBJ2-7, reads DVKVTQSSRYLVKRTGEKVFLECVQDMDHENMFWYRQDPGLGLRLIYFSYDVKMKEKGDIPEGYSVSREKKERFSLILESASTNQTSMYLCASSLNRYEQYFGPGTRLTVT.

This clonotype was seen more than once but under ten times. V is TRBV18 and J is TRBJ1-1; 7 bases line up with TRBD1. The V and J ends lost 6 bases and 0 bases, in that order; junction bases with no gene match: 10. The V gene's germline CDR1 is KGHSH and CDR2 LQKENI. The CDR3 has 16 amino acids. This chain's CDR3 is CASSSGQIQMNTEAFF. The CDR3 DNA reads as TGTGCCAGCTCGTCGGGACAGATACAAATGAACACTGAAGCTTTCTTT.

V gene TRBV3-1 combines with J gene TRBJ2-4, with 7 nucleotides matching TRBD1. V gave up 1 base and J gave up 7 bases; unmatched junction bases: 4. Germline V gene sequence: CDR1 LGHDT, CDR2 YNNKEL (reference sequence). The CDR3 spans 14 residues. In DNA form, the CDR3 reads TGTGCCAGCAGCCAAGGGCCAGGGGGTAACATTCAGTACTTC. This gives the protein CASSQGPGGNIQYF.

This clonotype showed up many times. This chain uses TRBV28 with TRBJ2-1, with 10 bases identical to TRBD1. V lost 3 bases and J lost 3; bases outside the gene matches: 2. CDR3 length: 15 residues. In germline, CDR1 is MDHEN, CDR2 SYDVKM. The CDR3 protein is CASSFWTGGYNEQFF. The DNA for the CDR3 is TGTGCCAGCAGTTTTTGGACAGGGGGCTACAATGAGCAGTTCTTC.

This rearrangement joins TRBV6-1 to TRBJ1-5, with TRBD1 matching over 11 bases. V lost 8 bases and J lost 2; bases outside the gene matches: 5. Germline CDR1 reads MNHNS; CDR2 reads SASEGT. The CDR3 covers 15 residues. DNA for the CDR3: TGTGCCAGCGGACAGGGGGCTTCGGGCAATCAGCCCCAGCATTTT. Its protein product is CASGQGASGNQPQHF.

The chain uses TRBV6-6 and TRBJ2-7; D gene uncertain. Between the trimmed V and J ends, which lost 10 bases and 0 bases, there was a span of 13 bases. Germline CDR1 reads MNHNY; CDR2 reads SVGAGI (reference sequence). The CDR3 runs 13 residues. As DNA, the CDR3 is TGTGCCACTCAAGTCCCAACCTCCTACGAGCAGTACTTC. It codes for CATQVPTSYEQYF.

This clonotype turned up a few times. The V call is TRBV6-6, the J call TRBJ1-2; TRBD1 aligns across 9 bases. Germline V lookup: CDR1 MNHNY, CDR2 SVGAGI (reference sequence). The CDR3 contains 13 residues. V lost 6 bases, J lost 6 bases, and 5 bases stayed unmatched. This CDR3 is CASRSRQGDGYTF. The CDR3 DNA is TGTGCCAGCAGATCGAGACAGGGGGATGGCTACACCTTC.

This clonotype has at least ten counts. The chain couples TRBV10-3 to TRBJ2-7; no definite D call. Trimming shortened V by 3 bases and J by 0 bases, and 18 bases separated the two germline ends. The CDR3 contains 17 residues. CDR1 and CDR2 (germline): ENHRY, SYGVKD. The CDR3 bases are TGTGCCATCAGTGAATACCGACGGAAGGGTAGCTCCTACGAGCAGTACTTC. Protein: CAISEYRRKGSSYEQYF.

This sequence joins TRBV6-4 and TRBJ2-3; 8 nucleotides agree with TRBD2. The CDR3 runs to 14 residues. Per germline, CDR1 MRHNA and CDR2 SNTAGT. V lost 5 bases to trimming and J lost 6 bases; unmatched junction nucleotides: 7. CDR3 DNA: TGTGCCAGCAGTCAGGCGGGGGGAAGTGATACGCAGTATTTT. Translation: CASSQAGGSDTQYF.

This clonotype occurred a few times. The chain uses TRBV6-1 and TRBJ2-1; TRBD2 agrees at 10 bases. V lost 7 bases to trimming and J lost 11 bases; unmatched junction nucleotides: 17. The CDR3 has 16 amino acids. Germline V gene data show CDR1 as MNHNS and CDR2 as SASEGT. In DNA, the CDR3 is TGTGCCAGCATGGGCGGAGGAGCGGGAGGGGGTGGAAAGCAGTTCTTC. Protein: CASMGGGAGGGGKQFF.

There are many counts of this clonotype. The chain employs TRBV11-2 and TRBJ2-1, with a weak D call TRBD1 (5 bases). Between the trimmed V and J ends, which lost 5 bases and 6 bases, there was a span of 11 bases. The CDR3 consists of 13 residues. The V gene's germline CDR1 is SGHAT and CDR2 FQNNGV. In DNA, the CDR3 is TGTGCCAGCAGCCCAGGGCTCCTCAATGAGCAGTTCTTC. Translation gives CASSPGLLNEQFF. The variable domain in full, completed from reference TRBV11-2 and TRBJ2-1, reads EAGVAQSPRYKIIEKRQSVAFWCNPISGHATLYWYQQILGQGPKLLIQFQNNGVVDDSQLPKDRFSAERLKGVDSTLKIQPAKLEDSAVYLCASSPGLLNEQFFGPGTRLTVL.

This clonotype was seen repeatedly, ten times or more. This chain joins TRBV12-3 or TRBV12-4 and TRBJ2-7; either TRBD1 or TRBD2 may supply D (5 bases each). This CDR3 spans 14 amino acids. Deletions cut 5 bases from V and 3 bases from J, with 14 bases between. The CDR3 region has the DNA TGTGCCAGCAGTCCCGGGGCCCCTCACTACGAGCAGTACGTC. Its translation: CASSPGAPHYEQYV.

This clonotype was counted ten times or more. This chain uses TRBV7-2 with TRBJ2-6; D perhaps matches TRBD1 (6 bases). This CDR3 comprises 17 residues. CDR1 and CDR2 from the germline V gene are SGHTA and FQGNSA. Trimming removed 3 bases from V and 0 bases from J, with 12 bases in between. CDR3: CASSLGQGGSGANVLTF. As DNA, the CDR3 is TGTGCCAGCAGCTTGGGACAAGGAGGCTCTGGGGCCAACGTCCTGACTTTC.

This clonotype was observed many times. V gene TRBV7-7 combines with J gene TRBJ2-1; D unclear. This CDR3 has 15 residues. Germline CDR1 reads SSHAT; CDR2 reads FNYEAQ (reference sequence). The V end lost 2 bases, the J end lost 0 bases, and 8 bases lay between the germline ends. CDR3 DNA: TGTGCCAGCAGCTTACAAAAGAGCTCCTACAATGAGCAGTTCTTC. As protein: CASSLQKSSYNEQFF. The full variable domain, completed using reference TRBV7-7 and TRBJ2-1, is GAGVSQSPRYKVTKRGQDVTLRCDPISSHATLYWYQQALGQGPEFLTYFNYEAQPDKSGLPSDRFSAERPEGSISTLTIQRTEQRDSAMYRCASSLQKSSYNEQFFGPGTRLTVL.

This clonotype has a handful of counts. CDR3 sequence (DNA): TGTGCCAGCAGCCCCCGCAGGGACGGGAACACTGAAGCTTTCTTT. This translates into CASSPRRDGNTEAFF. This sequence joins TRBV7-9 and TRBJ1-1; tentatively, D is TRBD1 (5 bases). V lost 5 bases and J 1 base, leaving 14 bases between the germline ends. This CDR3 has 15 residues. CDR1 is SEHNR, CDR2 FQNEAQ, per germline (reference sequence).

This clonotype turned up a few times. The gene calls are TRBV7-9 and TRBJ2-6; the D is unclear. V lost 5 bases and J lost 0, with 11 bases in between. There are 16 residues in the CDR3. The germline V gene encodes CDR1 SEHNR and CDR2 FQNEAQ (reference sequence). The DNA for the CDR3 is TGTGCCAGCAGCCCCGGGCCCACCTCTGGGGCCAACGTCCTGACTTTC. This gives the protein CASSPGPTSGANVLTF.